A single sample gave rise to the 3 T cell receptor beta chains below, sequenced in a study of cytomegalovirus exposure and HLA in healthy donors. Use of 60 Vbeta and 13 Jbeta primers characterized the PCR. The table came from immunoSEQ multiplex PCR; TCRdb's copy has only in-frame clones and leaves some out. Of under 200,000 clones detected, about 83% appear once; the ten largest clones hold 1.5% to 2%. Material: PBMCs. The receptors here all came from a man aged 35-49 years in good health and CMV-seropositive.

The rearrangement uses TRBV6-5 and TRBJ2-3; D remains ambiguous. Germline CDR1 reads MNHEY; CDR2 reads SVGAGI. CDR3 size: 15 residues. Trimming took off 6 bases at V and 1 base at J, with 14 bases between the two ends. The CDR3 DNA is TGTGCCAGCAGCTATGTAGCCCGAGGCACAGATACGCAGTATTTT. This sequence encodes CASSYVARGTDTQYF.

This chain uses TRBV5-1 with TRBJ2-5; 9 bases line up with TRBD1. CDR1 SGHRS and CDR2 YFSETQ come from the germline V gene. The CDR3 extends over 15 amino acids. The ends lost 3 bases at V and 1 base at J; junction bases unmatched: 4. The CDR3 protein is CASSSGTGPQETQYF. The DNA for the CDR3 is TGCGCCAGCAGCTCCGGGACAGGGCCCCAAGAGACCCAGTACTTC.

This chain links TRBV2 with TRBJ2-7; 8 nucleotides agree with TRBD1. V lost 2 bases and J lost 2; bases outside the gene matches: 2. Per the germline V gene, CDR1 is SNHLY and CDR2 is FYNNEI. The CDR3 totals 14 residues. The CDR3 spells CASSESTGAYEQYF. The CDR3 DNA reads TGTGCCAGCAGTGAATCGACAGGGGCCTACGAGCAGTACTTC. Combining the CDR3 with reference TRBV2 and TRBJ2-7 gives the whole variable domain EPEVTQTPSHQVTQMGQEVILRCVPISNHLYFYWYRQILGQKVEFLVSFYNNEISEKSEIFDDQFSVERPDGSNFTLKIRSTKLEDSAMYFCASSESTGAYEQYFGPGTRLTVT.